The rows below give T cell receptor beta chains drawn from one sample of a study of CD4 and CD8 cells across lung adenocarcinoma regions. TCRdb reprocessed the PCR reads with MiXCR, giving one entry per CDR3 protein. The table lists 7,500 to 8,500 distinct CDR3 sequences, less than 50% of them singletons, with 30% in the top ten. Sample: CD4+ T cells from the margin of a lung tumor. The receptors derive from a male donor with lung adenocarcinoma. The CD4 and CD8 labels of this study may be unreliable. CDR3s include the opening cysteine and the closing phenylalanine or tryptophan. Fields, in order: J gene, V gene, D gene, clone size, CDR3 length, CDR3 DNA, CDR3 protein. D genes are given only for firm matches. Only some rows state a clone size, as once, few, many or a class for expanded clones.

TRBJ1-6,TRBV6-1,-,few,13,TGTGCCAGCAGTGTTCAGAACCATTCACCCCTCCACTTT,CASSVQNHSPLHF
TRBJ2-7,TRBV7-6,-,-,14,TGTGCCAGCAGTCCCACGCCAGGGTACTACGAGCAGTACTTC,CASSPTPGYYEQYF
TRBJ2-1,TRBV10-3,-,medium-sized,13,TGTGCCATCAGTGAGCGAGCTAGCGATGAGCAGTTCTTC,CAISERASDEQFF
TRBJ2-1,TRBV6-1,-,-,11,TGTGCCAGCAACCTCGGGAATGAGCAGTTCTTC,CASNLGNEQFF
TRBJ2-1,TRBV6-1,-,medium-sized,14,TGTGCCAGCAGAGGGCGGCTAACCGACAATGAGCAGTTCTTC,CASRGRLTDNEQFF
TRBJ2-1,TRBV6-1,-,few,13,TGTGCCAGCGCCCGTAGCTCCTACAATGAGCAGTTCTTC,CASARSSYNEQFF
TRBJ1-4,TRBV14,-,-,17,TGTGCCAGCAGCCAAGGATTCTCAGGGCAGGCTAATGAAAAACTGTTTTTT,CASSQGFSGQANEKLFF
TRBJ2-2,TRBV4-1,-,many,16,TGCGCCAGCAGCTCCGACAGCATATTAAGTCCCGGGGAGCTGTTTTTT,CASSSDSILSPGELFF
TRBJ2-5,TRBV6-1,TRBD2,-,15,TGTGCCAGCAGTGAGACTAGCGGGGGCCCAGAGACCCAGTATTTC,CASSETSGGPETQYF
TRBJ2-1,TRBV28,-,-,14,TGTGCCAGCAGTTCCCCCCCTCTTTTCAATGAGCAGTTCTTC,CASSSPPLFNEQFF
TRBJ2-1,TRBV7-2,-,-,18,TGTGCCAGCAGCTTAGTAGCCCCTGGGGCAGGGGTGCACAATGAGCAGTTCTTC,CASSLVAPGAGVHNEQFF
TRBJ2-3,TRBV10-3,-,few,14,TGTGCCGTTAAACCGGGGGAACCCACAGATACGCAGTATTTT,CAVKPGEPTDTQYF
TRBJ1-1,TRBV6-1,-,many,16,TGTGCCAGCAGCACCCCAGGGAAGGGATTTGAAATTGAAGCTTTCTTT,CASSTPGKGFEIEAFF
TRBJ1-1,TRBV27,-,-,13,TGTGCCAGCAGTTTATTAGGGACGGATGAAGCTTTCTTT,CASSLLGTDEAFF
TRBJ2-7,TRBV10-2,-,large,15,TGCGCCAGCAGTGAAGGGCGGGATGCCTACAATGAGCAGTACTTC,CASSEGRDAYNEQYF
TRBJ2-7,TRBV20-1,TRBD1,few,15,TGCAGTGCTAGAGATAGACAGGGGGCTGGCTACGAGCAGTACTTC,CSARDRQGAGYEQYF
TRBJ1-6,TRBV7-8,TRBD1,-,15,TGTGCCAGCAGCCCAGGGGGGGAGTATAATTCACCCCTCCACTTT,CASSPGGEYNSPLHF
TRBJ2-1,TRBV25-1,-,many,14,TGTGCCAGCAGGGGCACAGGAATAATCAATGAGCAGTTCTTC,CASRGTGIINEQFF
TRBJ2-1,TRBV18,TRBD2,-,16,TGTGCCAGCTCACCACAGGAACTAGCGGTTAACAATGAGCAGTTCTTC,CASSPQELAVNNEQFF
TRBJ2-5,TRBV6-1,-,-,16,TGTGCCAGCAGTCGCTCCCTGACAGGGAGGGGAGAGACCCAGTACTTC,CASSRSLTGRGETQYF